One sample yielded the 25 T cell receptor beta chains listed below, sequenced in a study of regulatory T cells in long-lasting Graves disease. Time point denoted: persistent/refractory GD, antithyroid drugs over 5 years with positive TRAb. Making the TCR library involved RNA that had been extracted from PBMCs. The TCR beta library used iRepertoire HTBI primers with Arm-PCR amplification of CDR3. Via MiXCR, TCRdb re-called the multiplex PCR reads, giving one row per CDR3 protein. The repertoire holds 650,000 to 850,000 distinct CDR3 sequences, with 30% as singletons. Sequencing was performed on peripheral blood mononuclear cells (PBMCs), taken when the disease was refractory, from a patient treated with antithyroid drugs. These receptors were taken from a female donor with Graves disease.

On this clonotype: A much larger clone lies one base from this, so it may be a read error. V and J are TRBV2 and TRBJ2-7, with 7 positions matching TRBD2. V was clipped by 1 base and J by 4 bases; unmatched bases: 7. Germline assignment: CDR1 SNHLY and CDR2 FYNNEI. The CDR3 has 15 amino acids. As DNA, the CDR3 is TGTGCCAGCAGTGAAGGTCATACACTAGCGTACGAGCAGTACTTC. Its protein is CASSEGHTLAYEQYF.

This clonotype was recorded many times. This chain joins TRBV2 and TRBJ2-7; 8 bases agree with TRBD1. This CDR3 has 13 amino acids. The V segment lost 7 bases and the J segment 7 bases; nucleotides outside the gene matches: 9. Germline CDR1 SNHLY, CDR2 FYNNEI. The CDR3 nucleotides read TGTGCCAGCACCCCGGACAGGGTGGGTGAGCAGTACTTC. As protein: CASTPDRVGEQYF.

The rearrangement links TRBV5-6 to TRBJ1-2; D is perhaps TRBD1 (6 bases). Between the trimmed V and J ends, which lost 4 bases and 2 bases, there was a span of 12 bases. The CDR3 has 14 amino acids. Germline CDR1 and CDR2: SGHDT and YYEEEE. The CDR3 protein is CASSDGQFNYGYTF. The CDR3 DNA reads as TGTGCCAGCAGCGACGGACAGTTCAACTATGGCTACACCTTC.

This clonotype was detected a few times. This chain links TRBV7-9 with TRBJ2-7; a weak D match, TRBD1 (5 bases). There are 13 residues in the CDR3. Trimming cost V 2 bases and J 5 bases, with 10 bases left between them. The germline V gene has CDR1 SEHNR and CDR2 FQNEAQ (reference sequence). The CDR3 nucleotides read TGTGCCAGCAGCTTAAAGGGGTCCCACGAGCAGTACTTC. Translating gives CASSLKGSHEQYF.

Many counts were recorded for this clonotype. The rearrangement links TRBV28 to TRBJ2-7; 7 nucleotides match TRBD1. Germline CDR1 and CDR2: MDHEN and SYDVKM. This CDR3 has 13 amino acids. V lost 7 bases and J lost 2; bases outside the gene matches: 5. The CDR3: CASNRQGTYEQYF. CDR3 bases: TGTGCCAGCAACCGACAGGGAACCTACGAGCAGTACTTC.

The rearrangement uses TRBV11-2 and TRBJ2-1; 7 positions match TRBD2. Germline V gene data show CDR1 as SGHAT and CDR2 as FQNNGV. The J segment lost 3 bases and the V segment lost 5 bases, leaving 7 bases of the junction unmatched. This CDR3 contains 15 residues. The CDR3 sequence: CASSHVGGSYNEQFF. As DNA, the CDR3 is TGTGCCAGCAGCCATGTGGGCGGGAGCTACAATGAGCAGTTCTTC.

This chain's CDR3 is CSADSNTEAFF. CDR3 coding DNA: TGCAGCGCCGACTCTAACACTGAAGCTTTCTTT. This chain joins TRBV29-1 and TRBJ1-1; no definite D call. V gave up 7 bases and J gave up 2 bases, with 8 bases separating them. CDR1 is SQVTM and CDR2 is ANQGSEA in the germline V gene. CDR3 length: 11 amino acids.

With respect to this clonotype: An end of the junction does not agree with germline; a read error may underlie this. The chain is built from TRBV19 and TRBJ1-2; 8 bases map to TRBD1. CDR1 and CDR2 from the germline V gene are LNHDA and SQIVND (reference sequence). CDR3 length: 14 amino acids. DNA for the CDR3: TGTGCCGGTAGTCCCGGGACAGGAAACTATGGCTACACCTTC. Residues: CAGSPGTGNYGYTF. The full variable domain, rest sourced from reference TRBV19 and TRBJ1-2, is DGGITQSPKYLFRKEGQNVTLSCEQNLNHDAMYWYRQDPGQGLRLIYYSQIVNDFQKGDIAEGYSVSREKKESFPLTVTSAQKNPTAFYLCAGSPGTGNYGYTFGSGTRLTVV.

This clonotype was seen only a few times. This chain uses TRBV11-2 with TRBJ1-4; D perhaps matches TRBD1 (6 bases). This CDR3 region has 15 residues. From germline, CDR1 is SGHAT and CDR2 FQNNGV. Trimming stripped 3 bases from V and 5 bases from J, with 13 bases between. The CDR3 loop is CASSFLQGNNEKLFF. CDR3 nucleotide sequence: TGTGCCAGCAGCTTCCTCCAGGGGAACAATGAAAAACTGTTTTTT. Variable domain in full (rest from reference TRBV11-2 and TRBJ1-4): EAGVAQSPRYKIIEKRQSVAFWCNPISGHATLYWYQQILGQGPKLLIQFQNNGVVDDSQLPKDRFSAERLKGVDSTLKIQPAKLEDSAVYLCASSFLQGNNEKLFFGSGTQLSVL.

This clonotype appeared a few times. The chain links TRBV20-1 to TRBJ1-5; possibly TRBD1 for D (5 bases). Germline CDR1 DFQATT, CDR2 SNEGSKA (reference sequence). With 3 bases removed from V and 7 bases from J, the gap between germline ends came to 19 bases. The CDR3 runs to 15 residues. The CDR3 loop reads CSARAPRIQGQPQHF. DNA for the CDR3: TGCAGTGCTAGGGCCCCTCGGATCCAGGGACAGCCCCAGCATTTT.

This clonotype has just a few counts. The chain combines TRBV19 with TRBJ1-1; possibly TRBD1 for D (6 bases). V dropped 10 bases and J dropped 5 bases, with 14 bases sitting between them. The CDR3 runs 12 residues. From germline, CDR1 is LNHDA and CDR2 SQIVND (reference sequence). The CDR3 here is CAIGTLGTEAFF. In DNA, the CDR3 is TGTGCCATCGGGACACTCGGGACTGAAGCTTTCTTT.

This chain joins TRBV29-1 and TRBJ2-7; 8 bases are a match to TRBD1. Germline lookup yields CDR1 SQVTM and CDR2 ANQGSEA. The CDR3 has 14 amino acids. The V gene end was trimmed by 6 bases and the J gene end by 2 bases; junction bases not matched to a gene: 9. The DNA of the CDR3 is TGCAGCGTCCGACCGGACAGGGCGACCTACGAGCAGTACTTC. Its protein is CSVRPDRATYEQYF.

The table lists this clonotype with a few counts. The chain joins TRBV7-2 to TRBJ1-1; D remains unclear. CDR1 and CDR2 (germline): SGHTA, FQGNSA. V was trimmed by 1 base and J by 1 base, leaving 7 bases between them. The CDR3 covers 14 residues. The DNA for the CDR3 is TGTGCCAGCAGCTTAGAGTGGGGGAACACTGAAGCTTTCTTT. It specifies CASSLEWGNTEAFF.

The chain uses TRBV2 and TRBJ2-7, with TRBD2 identical over 7 bases. V shed 9 bases, J shed 5 bases, and the junction held 7 bases outside the gene matches. The CDR3 covers 12 residues. Germline V gene sequence: CDR1 SNHLY, CDR2 FYNNEI. The CDR3 here is CARDLAGDEQYF. The CDR3 DNA reads as TGTGCCAGGGATTTGGCGGGGGACGAGCAGTACTTC.

V gene TRBV30 combines with J gene TRBJ1-2, with D unclear. The CDR3 contains 11 residues. The V gene lost 4 bases and the J gene lost 2 bases, with 5 bases spanning the gap. Germline V gene lookup returns CDR1 GTSNPN and CDR2 SVGIG (reference sequence). The DNA of the CDR3 is TGTGCCTGGACGGTGAACTATGGCTACACCTTC. Translated: CAWTVNYGYTF.

The rearrangement links TRBV7-9 to TRBJ2-1; 10 bases align to TRBD2. V gave up 11 bases and J gave up 6 bases; unmatched junction bases: 16. Germline V gene sequence: CDR1 SEHNR, CDR2 FQNEAQ (reference sequence). This CDR3 comprises 16 residues. CDR3 loop: CAGPPTSGLTGNEQFF. CDR3 bases: TGTGCCGGCCCCCCGACTAGCGGGCTTACGGGCAATGAGCAGTTCTTC. Looking up the rest from reference TRBV7-9 and TRBJ2-1 gives the full variable domain: DTGVSQNPRHKITKRGQNVTFRCDPISEHNRLYWYRQTLGQGPEFLTYFQNEAQLEKSRLLSDRFSAERPKGSFSTLEIQRTEQGDSAMYLCAGPPTSGLTGNEQFFGPGTRLTVL.

The chain has TRBV7-9 and TRBJ1-2, with D unresolved. Germline loops: CDR1 SEHNR, CDR2 FQNEAQ (reference sequence). V was clipped by 2 bases and J by 2 bases, with 12 bases between them. CDR3 length equals 15 residues. The DNA for the CDR3 is TGTGCCAGCAGCTTAAGACGGAAATTCAACTATGGCTACACCTTC. Its protein is CASSLRRKFNYGYTF.

This clonotype was seen a few times. The V gene is TRBV10-3, the J gene TRBJ1-3; D perhaps matches TRBD1 (5 bases). V was pared by 6 bases and J by 0 bases, with 12 bases between. This CDR3 contains 15 residues. Germline V gives CDR1 ENHRY, CDR2 SYGVKD. CDR3 in DNA: TGTGCCATCAGGGTGACAGTAGACTCTGGAAACACCATATATTTT. As protein: CAIRVTVDSGNTIYF.

In its sample, this clonotype was seen many times. The chain employs TRBV28 and TRBJ1-6; D call uncertain. Germline CDR1 MDHEN, CDR2 SYDVKM. The CDR3 runs to 15 residues. V gave up 1 base and J gave up 8 bases, with 12 bases separating them. The CDR3, as DNA: TGTGCCAGCAGTTTATCGAAGACGGAGGATTCACCCCTCCACTTT. It translates to CASSLSKTEDSPLHF.

This clonotype showed up just a few times. At one end the junction does not follow the germline gene, possibly because of a read error. J is TRBJ2-3 and V is TRBV10-2; D remains ambiguous. The germline gives CDR1 WSHSY, CDR2 SAAADI. The CDR3 length is 13 residues. DNA for the CDR3: TGTGCCAGCAGTCCAACTAGCACAGATACGCAGTATTTT. It specifies CASSPTSTDTQYF.

The chain joins TRBV5-1 to TRBJ1-1; no clear D gene. The CDR3 length is 16 residues. The germline V gene encodes CDR1 SGHRS and CDR2 YFSETQ. Trimming took 4 bases from V and 2 from J, leaving 18 bases between them. The CDR3 DNA follows: TGCGCCAGCAGCACCAAGGGCCAGGCGCGAAACACTGAAGCTTTCTTT. Encoded protein: CASSTKGQARNTEAFF.

This rearrangement joins TRBV12-5 to TRBJ2-7, with 8 bases that match TRBD2. CDR1 and CDR2 (germline): LGHNT, FRNRAP. The V gene end was trimmed by 6 bases and the J gene end by 3 bases; junction bases not matched to a gene: 4. CDR3 length: 13 amino acids. The CDR3 sequence is CASGPGLVYEQYF. The CDR3 coding sequence is TGTGCTAGTGGACCGGGACTAGTCTACGAGCAGTACTTC.

The chain combines TRBV7-6 with TRBJ2-7; D is uncertain. V shed 2 bases and J shed 1 base, with 9 bases lying between them. The CDR3 contains 14 residues. CDR1 is SGHVS, CDR2 FNYEAQ, per germline. The chain's CDR3 is CASSLTTDSYEQYF. The CDR3 DNA is TGTGCCAGCAGCTTAACTACTGATTCCTACGAGCAGTACTTC.

This clonotype has more than one count but fewer than ten. The V gene is TRBV12-3 or TRBV12-4, the J gene TRBJ1-1; TRBD1 might be the D (6 bases). This CDR3 has 13 residues. Trimming took 4 bases from V and 4 from J, leaving 10 bases between them. CDR3 sequence reads: CASSSLQGTEAFF. The CDR3 DNA reads TGTGCCAGCAGTTCCCTACAGGGCACTGAAGCTTTCTTT.

There are a few counts of this clonotype. The J gene is TRBJ1-5, the V gene TRBV28, with D perhaps matching TRBD1 (6 bases). Germline values: CDR1 MDHEN, CDR2 SYDVKM. The CDR3 sequence is 14 residues long. Trimming removed 5 bases at V and 4 bases at J, with 12 bases between. CDR3 sequence reads: CASSGGQVNQPQHF. The CDR3, as DNA: TGTGCCAGCAGTGGGGGGCAGGTGAATCAGCCCCAGCATTTT.